The clone carrying this TCR beta chain appeared once. Its antigen is unknown. Germline lookup yields CDR1 ENHRY and CDR2 SYGVKD. The V and J ends lost 2 bases and 3 bases respectively, with 7 bases between them. The CDR3 runs 13 residues. Assay: immunoSEQ multiplex PCR; the TCRdb copy retains only in-frame clones and omits some. Altogether 120,000 to 150,000 clones are present, approximately 85% being singletons, with the ten largest covering roughly 4.5%. The sample comes from a study of T cell responses to AZD1222 COVID-19 vaccine. Study-wide results and caveats: Spike regions recognized by vaccine-associated CD4 TCRs spanned the protein, led by 160-218 and 743-854. White British people made up most donors, females outnumbered males, and clonal diversity was possibly underestimated.

The sequencing used peripheral blood, collected on day 0 of MenACWY control vaccination. The TCR comes from an adult in good health. This chain connects TRBV10-3 to TRBJ1-1; a weak D match, TRBD1 (5 bases). The CDR3 DNA reads as TGTGCCATCAGTGAGGGCAGGGACACTGAAGCTTTCTTT. It is translated as CAISEGRDTEAFF.